The clone carrying this T cell receptor (beta chain) was observed many times. This specimen comes from a study of naive and memory T cell subsets. A UMI-containing oligonucleotide was joined by 3' ligation to the TCR cDNA template. The CDR3 has 14 amino acids. Trimming cost V 0 bases and J 2 bases, with 10 bases left between them. From germline, CDR1 is DFQATT and CDR2 SNEGSKA (reference sequence). Amplification of ligated cDNA took four PCR rounds with SP2 and nested alpha and beta constant primers. TCRdb passed the 5' RACE reads through MiXCR, listing each CDR3 protein once. This sample yields 48,000 or so distinct CDR3 sequences, of which around 4.7% are seen a single time; roughly 0.8% belongs to the top ten.

This sequence was found in a female donor in good health. The V and J genes are TRBV20-1 and TRBJ1-1; D unresolved. The CDR3 region is CSARDVAGNTEAFF. CDR3 sequence (DNA): TGCAGTGCTAGAGATGTGGCGGGAAACACTGAAGCTTTCTTT.